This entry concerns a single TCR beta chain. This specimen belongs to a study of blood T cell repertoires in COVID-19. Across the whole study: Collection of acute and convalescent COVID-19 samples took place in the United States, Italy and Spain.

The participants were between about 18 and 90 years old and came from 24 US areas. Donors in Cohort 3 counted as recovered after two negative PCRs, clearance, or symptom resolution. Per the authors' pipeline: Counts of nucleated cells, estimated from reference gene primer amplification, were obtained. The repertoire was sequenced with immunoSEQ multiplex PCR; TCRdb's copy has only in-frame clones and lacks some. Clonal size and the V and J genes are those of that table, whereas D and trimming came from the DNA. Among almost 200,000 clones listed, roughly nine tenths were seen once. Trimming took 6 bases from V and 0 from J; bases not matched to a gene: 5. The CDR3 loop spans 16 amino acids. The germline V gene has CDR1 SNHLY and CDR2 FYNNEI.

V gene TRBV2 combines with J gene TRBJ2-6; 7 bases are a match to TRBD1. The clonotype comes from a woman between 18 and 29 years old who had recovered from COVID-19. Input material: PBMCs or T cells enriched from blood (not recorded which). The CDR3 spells CASSQDRNSGANVLTF. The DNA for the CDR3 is TGTGCCAGCAGCCAGGACAGGAACTCTGGGGCCAACGTCCTGACTTTC.